The 26 T cell receptor beta chains below come from one sample, sequenced in a study of blood T cell repertoires in COVID-19. The assay was immunoSEQ multiplex PCR, and TCRdb's table has in-frame clones only and misses some. The sample lists roughly 73,000 clones; around 89% were seen once. Input material: peripheral blood. The receptors here all came from a human donor in a cohort sampled during active COVID-19.

The V and J genes are TRBV3-1 (or the pseudogene TRBV3-2) and TRBJ2-2; 8 bases map to TRBD2. The ends lost 0 bases at V and 5 bases at J; junction bases unmatched: 11. In germline, CDR1 is LGHDT, CDR2 YNNKEL (reference sequence). The CDR3 covers 18 residues. The CDR3 nucleotides read TGTGCCAGCAGCCAAGAACAATCGGGAGCGGGAGTGACCGGGGAGCTGTTTTTT. Translation: CASSQEQSGAGVTGELFF.

The gene calls are TRBV5-6 and TRBJ1-2; 8 bases align to TRBD1. The V and J ends lost 1 base and 8 bases, in that order; junction bases with no gene match: 4. The CDR3 covers 13 residues. CDR1 is SGHDT and CDR2 is YYEEEE in the germline V gene. The DNA of the CDR3 is TGTGCCAGCAGCTTGTGGACAGGGAAAGGCTACACCTTC. The encoded protein is CASSLWTGKGYTF.

This clone showed up just once. The gene calls are TRBV6-5 and TRBJ2-1; 14 bases agree with TRBD2. Germline trimming cut 6 bases from V and 7 bases from J; bases unmatched to any gene: 5. This CDR3 has 15 amino acids. In germline, CDR1 is MNHEY, CDR2 SVGAGI. CDR3 loop: CASSGGLAGVNEQFF. The CDR3, as DNA: TGTGCCAGCAGCGGGGGACTAGCGGGAGTAAATGAGCAGTTCTTC.

This chain connects TRBV2 to TRBJ1-6; 10 nucleotides line up with TRBD1. This CDR3 is built from 14 residues. J was trimmed by 8 bases and V by 6 bases; bases with no gene match: 4. From germline, CDR1 is SNHLY and CDR2 FYNNEI. CDR3 residues: CASRPGTGDSPLHF. In nucleotides, the CDR3 is TGTGCCAGCAGACCCGGGACAGGGGATTCACCCCTCCACTTT.

The chain carries TRBV27 and TRBJ2-3, with D perhaps matching TRBD1 (7 bases). The CDR3 is 14 amino acids. Germline CDR1 and CDR2: MNHEY and SMNVEV (reference sequence). The V end lost 2 bases, the J end lost 8 bases, and 14 bases lay between the germline ends. CDR3 amino acids: CASSLGAGGGTQYF. CDR3 coding DNA: TGTGCCAGCAGTTTAGGGGCAGGGGGAGGTACGCAGTATTTT.

The rearrangement uses TRBV2 and TRBJ2-7; weak D call: TRBD1 (6 bases). Germline V gene lookup returns CDR1 SNHLY and CDR2 FYNNEI. The CDR3 is 15 amino acids. Deletions cut 6 bases from V and 0 bases from J, with 15 bases between. CDR3 nucleotide sequence: TGTGCCAGCAGCCGACAGGTTACCAGCTCCTACGAGCAGTACTTC. Translated: CASSRQVTSSYEQYF.

The gene calls are TRBV19 and TRBJ2-2; perhaps TRBD1 as D (6 bases). Deletions cut 5 bases from V and 1 base from J, with 14 bases between. Germline lookup yields CDR1 LNHDA and CDR2 SQIVND (reference sequence). The CDR3 spans 16 residues. CDR3 nucleotide sequence: TGTGCCAGTAGTGGACCCGCAGGGGTGAACACCGGGGAGCTGTTTTTT. Its translation is CASSGPAGVNTGELFF.

V usage is TRBV11-3 and J usage is TRBJ2-5, with D tentatively TRBD2 (5 bases). This CDR3 spans 15 amino acids. From germline, CDR1 is SGHNT and CDR2 YENEEA. V dropped 0 bases and J dropped 1 base, with 9 bases sitting between them. CDR3 DNA: TGTGCCAGCAGCTTAGAGGGAGCCGTCCAAGAGACCCAGTACTTC. This encodes CASSLEGAVQETQYF. The variable domain in full, completed from reference TRBV11-3 and TRBJ2-5, reads EAGVVQSPRYKIIEKKQPVAFWCNPISGHNTLYWYLQNLGQGPELLIRYENEEAVDDSQLPKDRFSAERLKGVDSTLKIQPAELGDSAVYLCASSLEGAVQETQYFGPGTRLLVL.

This clone was detected only a few times. The chain carries TRBV6-5 and TRBJ1-2; TRBD1 is a possible D gene (5 bases). The V and J ends lost 2 bases and 8 bases respectively, with 15 bases between them. Germline V gives CDR1 MNHEY, CDR2 SVGAGI. This CDR3 has 14 residues. The CDR3: CASSYDRQGGGYTF. The CDR3 DNA reads as TGTGCCAGCAGTTACGACCGGCAGGGAGGCGGCTACACCTTC.

The chain couples TRBV29-1 to TRBJ2-3, with TRBD1 identical over 9 bases. This CDR3 spans 13 amino acids. V was clipped by 1 base and J by 4 bases; unmatched bases: 0. Germline CDR1 SQVTM, CDR2 ANQGSEA. The CDR3 DNA reads as TGCAGCGTTGAAGGGACAGGGGCAGATACGCAGTATTTT. Amino acids: CSVEGTGADTQYF.

V is TRBV2 and J is TRBJ2-3; TRBD1 is a possible D gene (6 bases). CDR1 and CDR2 from the germline V gene are SNHLY and FYNNEI. This CDR3 has 14 amino acids. V lost 7 bases, J lost 2 bases, and 13 bases lay in between. CDR3 DNA: TGTGCCAGCACCCCCAGGGGTGACACAGATACGCAGTATTTT. Translated, it gives CASTPRGDTDTQYF. The full variable domain, completed using reference TRBV2 and TRBJ2-3, is EPEVTQTPSHQVTQMGQEVILRCVPISNHLYFYWYRQILGQKVEFLVSFYNNEISEKSEIFDDQFSVERPDGSNFTLKIRSTKLEDSAMYFCASTPRGDTDTQYFGPGTRLTVL.

V gene TRBV19 combines with J gene TRBJ1-1, with 8 bases aligning to TRBD1. Per the germline V gene, CDR1 is LNHDA and CDR2 is SQIVND (reference sequence). V gave up 8 bases and J gave up 5 bases; unmatched junction bases: 7. This CDR3 is 13 amino acids long. The CDR3, as DNA: TGTGCCAGTGACCAAACAGGGGGGACTGAAGCTTTCTTT. Its protein product is CASDQTGGTEAFF.

The V and J genes are TRBV5-6 and TRBJ2-1, with 8 bases fitting TRBD1. Germline V gene lookup returns CDR1 SGHDT and CDR2 YYEEEE. Germline trimming cut 4 bases from V and 7 bases from J; bases unmatched to any gene: 10. There are 15 residues in the CDR3. The CDR3 protein is CASSTGTGALNEQFF. The CDR3, as DNA: TGTGCCAGCAGCACCGGGACAGGCGCCTTGAATGAGCAGTTCTTC.

The rearrangement uses TRBV10-1 and TRBJ2-3; 12 positions agree with TRBD2. The junction had 7 bases not matched to a gene; V was cut back by 3 bases and J by 6 bases. Germline-derived CDR1 and CDR2 are WNHNN and SYGVQD (reference sequence). CDR3 length: 16 residues. The CDR3 nucleotides are TGCGCCAGCAGTGAATCTAGCGGGAGGGCCGTTGATACGCAGTATTTT. This sequence encodes CASSESSGRAVDTQYF.

The J gene is TRBJ2-5, the V gene TRBV25-1; D call uncertain. CDR3 length: 14 residues. V lost 5 bases to trimming and J lost 2 bases, with 12 bases between them. The germline CDR1 and CDR2 sequences are MGHDK and SYGVNS. The CDR3 protein is CASSTLGLQETQYF. The CDR3 nucleotides are TGTGCCAGCAGTACTCTCGGTCTGCAAGAGACCCAGTACTTC.

The rearrangement links TRBV27 to TRBJ1-2, with D possibly matching TRBD1 (5 bases). The CDR3 totals 15 residues. The V gene's germline CDR1 is MNHEY and CDR2 SMNVEV (reference sequence). V was trimmed by 5 bases and J by 3 bases, leaving 16 bases between them. CDR3 sequence (DNA): TGTGCCAGCAGTCCTCTCATGAGACAGTACTATGGCTACACCTTC. Translated: CASSPLMRQYYGYTF.

This chain joins TRBV7-6 and TRBJ2-2; the match to TRBD1 covers 7 bases. With 5 bases clipped from V and 2 bases from J, the junction kept 5 bases outside the gene matches. Germline CDR1 and CDR2: SGHVS and FNYEAQ. The CDR3 has 15 residues. The CDR3 region has the DNA TGTGCCAGCAGCGTGGGACAGACAAACACCGGGGAGCTGTTTTTT. This encodes CASSVGQTNTGELFF. The whole variable domain, filled in from reference TRBV7-6 and TRBJ2-2, reads GAGVSQSPRYKVTKRGQDVALRCDPISGHVSLYWYRQALGQGPEFLTYFNYEAQQDKSGLPNDRFSAERPEGSISTLTIQRTEQRDSAMYRCASSVGQTNTGELFFGEGSRLTVL.

This chain joins TRBV5-4 and TRBJ2-2; D is perhaps TRBD2 (6 bases). The CDR3 totals 16 residues. V was clipped by 6 bases and J by 4 bases, with 19 bases between them. Per germline, CDR1 SGHNT and CDR2 YYREEE (reference sequence). CDR3 sequence: CASTPGGARSTGELFF. DNA for the CDR3: TGTGCCAGCACCCCCGGGGGTGCCAGGTCCACCGGGGAGCTGTTTTTT.

This chain joins TRBV27 and TRBJ2-1; 9 bases match TRBD2. Germline loops: CDR1 MNHEY, CDR2 SMNVEV (reference sequence). Trimming removed 6 bases from V and 2 bases from J; junction bases left unmatched: 11. The CDR3 spans 17 residues. The CDR3 protein is CASSSLAGTRTYNEQFF. Written as DNA, the CDR3 is TGTGCCAGCAGCTCCCTAGCGGGAACAAGGACCTACAATGAGCAGTTCTTC.

This chain uses TRBV2 with TRBJ1-2; D possibly corresponds to TRBD1 (5 bases). Trimming removed 1 base at V and 0 bases at J, with 18 bases between. Germline CDR1 and CDR2: SNHLY and FYNNEI. The CDR3 is made up of 18 amino acids. The CDR3 DNA is TGTGCCAGCAGTGAAGATAACAGGCGGCATCCTTCTAACTATGGCTACACCTTC. As protein: CASSEDNRRHPSNYGYTF.

This clone has just a few counts. V is TRBV11-2 and J is TRBJ1-1, with no clear D. This CDR3 is 15 amino acids long. Germline CDR1 SGHAT, CDR2 FQNNGV. Trimming removed 2 bases at V and 5 bases at J, with 15 bases between. In DNA form, the CDR3 reads TGTGCCAGCAGCTTAACTCCCATGAGGAGGACTGAAGCTTTCTTT. It is translated as CASSLTPMRRTEAFF.

This chain joins TRBV5-4 and TRBJ2-1; D gene uncertain. V was shortened by 4 bases and J by 10 bases, with 18 bases between the two germline ends. Germline loops: CDR1 SGHNT, CDR2 YYREEE (reference sequence). The CDR3 length is 14 residues. The CDR3 here is CASSPPEVVGEQFF. The CDR3 DNA follows: TGTGCCAGCAGCCCTCCAGAGGTAGTCGGGGAGCAGTTCTTC.

This clone was recorded only once. The chain employs TRBV10-2 and TRBJ2-3, with a tentative D call TRBD2 (5 bases). Germline V CDR1 and CDR2: WSHSY, SAAADI. This CDR3 has 15 amino acids. V gave up 3 bases and J gave up 1 base, with 11 bases separating them. The CDR3 here is CASSDLSSGTDTQYF. The CDR3 nucleotides read TGCGCCAGCAGTGATCTCAGTAGCGGCACAGATACGCAGTATTTT.

The chain carries TRBV3-1 (or the pseudogene TRBV3-2) and TRBJ2-7, with 9 bases identical to TRBD2. V shed 4 bases, J shed 0 bases, and the junction held 4 bases outside the gene matches. Germline V CDR1 and CDR2: LGHDT, YNNKEL (reference sequence). This CDR3 region has 15 residues. CDR3 DNA sequence: TGTGCCAGCAGCCCTCCTAGCGGGATCTCCTACGAGCAGTACTTC. This sequence encodes CASSPPSGISYEQYF.

With respect to this clone: The germline gene is not matched at one end of the junction; a read error may be the cause. The chain combines TRBV7-7 with TRBJ2-5; unclear D gene. The CDR3 consists of 13 residues. CDR1 is SSHAT, CDR2 FNYEAQ, per germline (reference sequence). CDR3 residues: CASSPLVVETQYF. CDR3 coding DNA: TGTGCTAGCAGCCCCCTAGTTGTGGAGACCCAGTACTTC. The whole variable domain, remainder taken from reference TRBV7-7 and TRBJ2-5, is GAGVSQSPRYKVTKRGQDVTLRCDPISSHATLYWYQQALGQGPEFLTYFNYEAQPDKSGLPSDRFSAERPEGSISTLTIQRTEQRDSAMYRCASSPLVVETQYFGPGTRLLVL.

The V gene is TRBV29-1, the J gene TRBJ2-1; 9 bases line up with TRBD1. This CDR3 contains 11 residues. Per germline, CDR1 SQVTM and CDR2 ANQGSEA. The V gene end was trimmed by 7 bases and the J gene end by 7 bases; junction bases not matched to a gene: 2. Written as DNA, the CDR3 is TGCAGCGGAGGACAGGGGAATGAGCAGTTCTTC. It is translated as CSGGQGNEQFF.